This T cell receptor beta chain came from a study of CD8 T cells in Susac syndrome. A word on this clonotype: Its cognate antigen is unknown.

CD8+ and CD4+ T cells from blood underwent TCR beta sequencing. General observations from the study: The study recognized that its TCR sequencing and HLA analysis covered a relatively small number of individuals.

When the RNA was reverse transcribed, random hexamers were used with an input of roughly 0.45 to 1 ug. The amplification used immunoSEQ multiplex PCR on TCR beta CDR3; it spanned 54 Vbeta and 13 Jbeta. TCRdb reprocessed the immunoSEQ multiplex PCR reads via MiXCR and lists one record per CDR3 protein. This sample has 150,000 to 200,000 distinct CDR3 sequences; roughly 95% occur once, and the top ten carry 0.16%. V dropped 1 base and J dropped 3; count of bases not matched to a gene: 13. This CDR3 comprises 18 residues. Germline assignment: CDR1 SGHAT and CDR2 FQNNGV. This chain links TRBV11-2 with TRBJ2-7; the match to TRBD2 covers 9 bases. The sequenced sample consisted of CD8+ T cells from PBMCs. The receptor was derived from a human donor with multiple sclerosis. CDR3 coding DNA: TGTGCCAGCAGCTTAGTAGCATCAGGGCTAGCGGGACACTACGAGCAGTACTTC. This encodes CASSLVASGLAGHYEQYF.